This TCR beta chain was observed in a study of blood T cell repertoires in COVID-19. Study-wide context: Some COVID-19 samples were acute and others convalescent; all came from the United States, Italy and Spain.

Germline V CDR1 and CDR2: MGHDK, SYGVNS. V was shortened by 2 bases and J by 2 bases, with 14 bases between the two germline ends. The CDR3 length is 16 residues. Adults between roughly 18 and 95 years of age took part from 24 US areas. Self-reported history from a screening survey and questionnaire set each donor's cohort. Repertoires were generated with immunoSEQ multiplex PCR, while TCRdb's copy carries only in-frame clones and drops some. The sample gives fewer than 350,000 clones, about 89% of which show up once; about 1.7% is in the top ten. The clonotype was recovered from a woman between 40 and 50 years old who had recovered from COVID-19. The source material was PBMCs or T cells enriched from blood (not recorded which). This chain joins TRBV25-1 and TRBJ2-3; maybe TRBD2 (5 bases). CDR3 DNA sequence: TGTGCCAGCAGTGAAGGTCTTTCGGGGTACACAGATACGCAGTATTTT. This translates into CASSEGLSGYTDTQYF.